Below, one T cell receptor beta chain is given with its context. Its target is unknown. 13 Jbeta primers and 60 Vbeta primers were used for the PCR. The assay was immunoSEQ multiplex PCR, and TCRdb's table has in-frame clones only and misses some. The table has fewer than 200,000 clones, 80% seen once. The sample is drawn from a study of cytomegalovirus exposure and HLA in healthy donors. Study results and caveats: More clonal expansion characterized HLA-associated TCR beta chains than equally common others in a later analysis. A few chains tied to CMV proved CMV antigen-specific in vitro.

The CDR3 is 14 amino acids. The sequencing input was PBMCs. The chain couples TRBV12-1 to TRBJ2-3; the D segment call TRBD2 is taken from the table without a DNA check. TRBV12-1 is a known pseudogene. The TCR was taken from a male donor in good health and CMV-seronegative. The chain's CDR3 is CASSFEVLAGVWYF. In DNA form, the CDR3 reads TGTGCCAGCAGCTTTGAGGTACTAGCGGGGGTTTGGTATTTT.